Included here is one T cell receptor (beta chain) sequence, with context. This entry comes from a study of cytomegalovirus exposure and HLA in healthy donors. Only in-frame clones appear in the TCRdb table, and some are missing; sequencing was by immunoSEQ multiplex PCR. The sample records around 250,000 clones, roughly 89% being singletons. This CDR3 region has 14 residues. From germline, CDR1 is SGHRS and CDR2 YFSETQ. The V gene lost 4 bases and the J gene lost 3 bases, with 14 bases spanning the gap. The receptor's source is a woman under 30 in good health and CMV-seronegative. The chain employs TRBV5-1 and TRBJ2-7; the D gene is possibly TRBD1 (6 bases). Sequences were obtained from PBMCs. The CDR3 is CASSPGQPHYEQYF. As DNA, the CDR3 is TGCGCCAGCAGCCCCGGACAGCCCCACTACGAGCAGTACTTC.